The rows below give T cell receptor beta chains drawn from one sample of a study of T cell changes during pregnancy in multiple sclerosis. TCRdb keeps only in-frame clones here, not all; method: immunoSEQ multiplex PCR. The profile covers 75,000 to 95,000 clones, with approximately 90% appearing a single time and roughly 0.91% taken by the ten largest. Specimen: peripheral blood, collected before pregnancy. These receptors were collected from a female donor with multiple sclerosis, enrolled in a pregnancy study. CDR3s include the opening cysteine and the closing phenylalanine or tryptophan. The D gene is left open where the match is weak. Expanded clones are given a class, and other clones once, few, many or no size at all.

>.|TRBD1|TRBV7-2|TRBJ1-1
TGTGCCAGCAGCTCACCCAGACAGGGATACACTGAAGCTTTCTTT
CASSSPRQGYTEAFF
>.|TRBD1|TRBV27|TRBJ2-7
TGTGCCAGCAGTATCAGCAGGGGGTACGAGCAGTACTTC
CASSISRGYEQYF
>.|TRBD2|TRBV28|TRBJ2-7
TGTGCCAGCAGCAGGACTAGCGGGGTTTCGTACTTC
CASSRTSGVSYF
>.|.|TRBV11-2|TRBJ2-7
TGTGCCAGCAGCTCCAAGGACTGGGGGGGGGCTGAGCAGTACTTC
CASSSKDWGGAEQYF
>.|.|TRBV19|TRBJ2-5
TGTGCCAGTAGTATTTCGCGTCAAGAGACCCAGTACTTC
CASSISRQETQYF
>.|.|TRBV18|TRBJ2-1
TGTGCCAGCTCACCACCGAGAAAGGGGTACAATGAGCAGTTCTTC
CASSPPRKGYNEQFF
>.|.|TRBV28|TRBJ2-3
TGTGCCAGCAGGTCGACTTGGACAGATACGCAGTATTTT
CASRSTWTDTQYF
>.|TRBD1|TRBV2|TRBJ2-7
TGTGCCAGCAGCGGTTCCGGGACAGGTATTTACGAGCAGTACTTC
CASSGSGTGIYEQYF
>.|TRBD2|TRBV19|TRBJ2-4
TGTGCCACTTCGGCCGGGTACGGGAGGAACATTCAGTACTTC
CATSAGYGRNIQYF
>.|TRBD2|TRBV9|TRBJ2-3
TGTGCCAGCAGCGCCTGGGACTACTCCACAGATACGCAGTATTTT
CASSAWDYSTDTQYF
>.|TRBD1|TRBV9|TRBJ1-2
TGTGCCAGCAGCGTAGGGGGAGGACAGGTGTATGGCTACACCTTC
CASSVGGGQVYGYTF
>.|TRBD2|TRBV27|TRBJ2-1
TGTGCCAGCAGTACTCATGCAGCGGGAGGCCTAGTGGAGTTCTTC
CASSTHAAGGLVEFF
>.|TRBD1|TRBV5-1|TRBJ2-7
TGCGCCAGCAGCTTCCAGACAGGGCCCTCCTACGAGCAGTACTTC
CASSFQTGPSYEQYF
>.|.|TRBV10-3|TRBJ1-5
TGTGCCATCAGTGAAGTTGGGAGATTAAGCAATCAGCCCCAGCATTTT
CAISEVGRLSNQPQHF
>.|TRBD2|TRBV27|TRBJ2-5
TGTGCCACCTCGGGACTAGCGGGCCAAGAGACCCAGTACTTC
CATSGLAGQETQYF
>.|TRBD1|TRBV6-6|TRBJ1-1
TGTGCCAGCAGTTACTCGGCGGACAGGGACGCTTTCTTT
CASSYSADRDAFF
>.|.|TRBV2|TRBJ2-7
TGTGCCAGCCCCGGCAGACTCTCCTACGAGCAGTACTTC
CASPGRLSYEQYF
>.|.|TRBV7-8|TRBJ1-4
TGTGCCAGCACCGAGGCAACTAATGAAAAACTGTTTTTT
CASTEATNEKLFF
>.|.|TRBV5-1|TRBJ2-7
TGCGCCAGCAGCTTGGCGCCCGGACTGGCTGGCGAGCAGTACTTC
CASSLAPGLAGEQYF
>once|.|TRBV7-9|TRBJ2-5
TGTGCCACCGGAGGGGGCCTACAGACCCAGTACTTC
CATGGGLQTQYF
>.|TRBD1|TRBV27|TRBJ2-4
TGTGCCAGCAGTTTAGGGGGACAGGGTGGCAAAAACATTCAGTACTTC
CASSLGGQGGKNIQYF
>.|TRBD2|TRBV5-8|TRBJ2-1
TGTGCCAGCAGTTTTCGCCGGGGGGTCTACAATGAGCAGTTCTTC
CASSFRRGVYNEQFF
>.|.|TRBV2|TRBJ2-7
TGTGCCAGCACCGAGGAGAGGTCCTACGAGCAGTACTTC
CASTEERSYEQYF
>.|.|TRBV9|TRBJ1-2
TGTGCCAGCAGCGTCTTCAGGGATGGGAACTATGGCTACACCTTC
CASSVFRDGNYGYTF
>.|TRBD1|TRBV2|TRBJ1-5
TGTGCCAGCAGGGGGGACAGTAGCAATCAGCCCCAGCATTTT
CASRGDSSNQPQHF
>.|TRBD1|TRBV28|TRBJ1-2
TGTGCCAGCAGCCTCGCCCCGGGACAGACTAACTATGGCTACACCTTC
CASSLAPGQTNYGYTF
>.|TRBD2|TRBV7-3|TRBJ2-1
TGTGCCAGCAGCCCGCGGGGGGGTAGATACAATGAGCAGTTCTTC
CASSPRGGRYNEQFF
>.|TRBD2|TRBV28|TRBJ2-5
TGTGCCAGCAGTTCCCTCTCCCCGGGGGGGTCCGTCGGGGAGACCCAGTACTTC
CASSSLSPGGSVGETQYF
>.|.|TRBV2|TRBJ1-5
TGTGCCAGCAGTGAAGCGAAAAGTGGCTATCAGCCCCAGCATTTT
CASSEAKSGYQPQHF
>.|TRBD2|TRBV5-8|TRBJ2-7
TGTGCCAGCAGCTTGGGGACTAGCGGAGTTGGGTCATACGAGCAGTACTTC
CASSLGTSGVGSYEQYF
>.|TRBD1|TRBV11-3|TRBJ2-5
TGTGCCAGCAGCTTCGGGACAGGGGCCGAAGAGACCCAGTACTTC
CASSFGTGAEETQYF
>few|.|TRBV4-3|TRBJ2-1
TGCGCCAGCAGCCAAGATGGACTACCCCACAATGAGCAGTTCTTC
CASSQDGLPHNEQFF
>.|TRBD2|TRBV15|TRBJ2-5
TGTGCCACCAGCAGATCAGCCATAGCGGGAGGGAGTCAAGAGACCCAGTACTTC
CATSRSAIAGGSQETQYF
>.|TRBD1|TRBV7-3|TRBJ2-1
TGTGCCAGCAGCTTAACTAGGGACAGGGGCGATGAGCAGTTCTTC
CASSLTRDRGDEQFF
>.|.|TRBV7-2|TRBJ2-7
TGTGCCGGCAGGGGAGGGAGGGGCCGTTCCTACGAGCAGTACTTC
CAGRGGRGRSYEQYF
>.|TRBD1|TRBV5-1|TRBJ2-6
TGCGCCAGCAGCTCCGGACAGGGGTTAGGGGTCCTGACTTTC
CASSSGQGLGVLTF
>.|TRBD1|TRBV25-1|TRBJ1-1
TGTGCCAGCAGTGAACGTCCGGGACAGGACAATGAAGCTTTCTTT
CASSERPGQDNEAFF
>.|.|TRBV9|TRBJ2-6
TGCGCCAGCAGCGGCTACGGGACAACTGGGGCCAACGTCCTGACTTTC
CASSGYGTTGANVLTF